Listed below are T cell receptor beta chains from one sample, sequenced in a study of blood T cell repertoires in COVID-19. Assay used: immunoSEQ multiplex PCR; TCRdb lists only in-frame clones, some missing. The sample comprises 70,000 to 90,000 clones, more than 75% of which are singletons, and around 11% rests with the top ten. Material: peripheral blood. Source of these receptors: a human donor in a cohort sampled during active COVID-19. Each CDR3 is given with its conserved first and last residue. D genes are given only for firm matches. Some rows mark clone size as missing; the rest say once, few, many or name a class of expanded clone.

J,length,D,V,size,CDR3,DNA
TRBJ1-2,14,.,TRBV5-1,.,CASSLGQGYYGYTF,TGCGCCAGCAGCTTGGGTCAGGGATACTATGGCTACACCTTC
TRBJ2-7,15,TRBD2,TRBV6-5,.,CASSYSSGRANEQYF,TGTGCCAGCAGTTACTCGAGCGGGAGGGCCAACGAGCAGTACTTC
TRBJ1-2,14,TRBD1,TRBV28,.,CASRGTAAFYGYTF,TGTGCCAGCAGGGGGACAGCGGCCTTCTATGGCTACACCTTC
TRBJ1-4,13,.,TRBV18,.,CASSPPPGEKLFF,TGTGCCAGCTCACCACCCCCCGGTGAAAAACTGTTTTTT
TRBJ2-1,15,TRBD2,TRBV9,once,CASSVAISGGGEQFF,TGTGCCAGCAGCGTAGCTATTAGCGGGGGGGGTGAGCAGTTCTTC
TRBJ1-5,16,TRBD1,TRBV15,few,CATSTHRGLIDQPQHF,TGTGCCACCAGCACTCACAGGGGGCTCATTGATCAGCCCCAGCATTTT
TRBJ2-3,14,TRBD2,TRBV2,.,CASSGLAGRDTQYF,TGTGCCAGCAGTGGACTAGCGGGGAGAGATACGCAGTATTTT
TRBJ2-3,15,TRBD2,TRBV28,.,CASSTLRGGWDTQYF,TGTGCCAGCAGTACCCTCCGGGGGGGATGGGATACGCAGTATTTT
TRBJ1-3,14,.,TRBV19,.,CASRVQVSGNTIYF,TGTGCCAGTAGAGTACAGGTCTCTGGAAACACCATATATTTT
TRBJ1-3,15,.,TRBV5-4,.,CASSFTGTRGNTIYF,TGTGCCAGCAGCTTTACAGGTACGAGAGGAAACACCATATATTTT
TRBJ2-2,13,.,TRBV30,.,CAWSPPNTGELFF,TGTGCCTGGAGTCCTCCGAACACCGGGGAGCTGTTTTTT
TRBJ1-1,13,TRBD1,TRBV5-1,.,CASSLEGGSEAFF,TGCGCCAGCAGCTTGGAAGGGGGCTCTGAAGCTTTCTTT
TRBJ2-5,14,.,TRBV6-5,once,CASSYLEGEETQYF,TGTGCCAGCAGTTACCTCGAAGGGGAAGAGACCCAGTACTTC
TRBJ1-3,14,.,TRBV28,.,CASSLRGSGNTIYF,TGTGCCAGCAGTTTGCGGGGCTCTGGAAACACCATATATTTT
TRBJ2-2,15,TRBD1,TRBV5-1,.,CASSSGTGGSGELFF,TGCGCCAGCAGCTCCGGGACAGGGGGATCCGGGGAGCTGTTTTTT
TRBJ2-1,17,TRBD2,TRBV27,.,CASSTTSGTTGWNEQFF,TGTGCCAGCAGTACCACATCCGGGACTACCGGGTGGAATGAGCAGTTCTTC
TRBJ2-3,14,TRBD2,TRBV10-3,.,CAISSSGGTDTQYF,TGTGCCATCAGTTCTAGCGGGGGGACAGATACGCAGTATTTT
TRBJ1-2,15,.,TRBV21-1,few,CASTGHRGPNYGYTF,TGTGCCAGCACCGGCCACAGGGGGCCTAACTATGGCTACACCTTC
TRBJ2-1,16,TRBD2,TRBV10-1,.,CASSARLAGGPGEQFF,TGCGCCAGCAGTGCGAGACTAGCGGGAGGGCCGGGTGAGCAGTTCTTC
TRBJ2-7,13,.,TRBV28,.,CAGQGAHSYEQYF,TGTGCCGGCCAAGGGGCCCACTCCTACGAGCAGTACTTC
TRBJ2-1,14,TRBD1,TRBV5-1,.,CASSLEPDRDRKFF,TGCGCCAGCAGCTTGGAACCGGACCGGGACAGAAAGTTCTTC
TRBJ1-2,15,TRBD1,TRBV11-2,.,CASSQGAGGVYGYTF,TGTGCCAGCAGCCAGGGGGCAGGGGGCGTCTATGGCTACACCTTC
TRBJ1-2,15,.,TRBV6-1,once,CASSEGQQRTYGYTF,TGTGCCAGCAGTGAAGGGCAGCAGCGGACCTATGGCTACACCTTC
TRBJ1-2,10,.,TRBV20-1,.,CSVAHYGYTF,TGCAGTGTGGCCCACTATGGCTACACCTTC
TRBJ1-2,16,.,TRBV4-1,.,CASSLQGSGRAYGYTF,TGCGCCAGCAGCCTTCAGGGGTCAGGGCGGGCCTATGGCTACACCTTC
TRBJ2-7,14,.,TRBV5-1,.,CASSWTSDNLEQYF,TGCGCCAGCAGCTGGACCTCGGACAACCTCGAGCAGTACTTC
TRBJ1-1,13,TRBD1,TRBV19,.,CASSQQGGTEAFF,TGTGCCAGTAGTCAACAGGGGGGTACTGAAGCTTTCTTT
TRBJ1-1,14,.,TRBV9,.,CASSVAGANTEAFF,TGTGCCAGCAGCGTAGCAGGGGCCAACACTGAAGCTTTCTTT
TRBJ2-5,14,TRBD2,TRBV19,.,CATSRAGVRETQYF,TGTGCCACCAGCCGGGCGGGAGTCCGTGAGACCCAGTACTTC
TRBJ1-3,16,.,TRBV5-8,.,CASSRRRRDSGNTIYF,TGTGCCAGCAGCCGGAGACGACGGGACTCTGGAAACACCATATATTTT
TRBJ1-4,15,.,TRBV11-1,.,CASSSHSGTNEKLFF,TGTGCCAGCAGCTCACATTCCGGGACTAATGAAAAACTGTTTTTT
TRBJ2-7,13,TRBD1,TRBV12-5,few,CASGLDRGYEQYF,TGTGCTAGTGGTTTGGACAGGGGCTACGAGCAGTACTTC
TRBJ2-5,14,TRBD1,TRBV7-2,.,CASSLDRGRETQYF,TGTGCCAGCAGCTTGGACAGGGGGCGGGAGACCCAGTACTTC
TRBJ1-1,16,.,TRBV5-8,.,CASSRGTPGGNTEAFF,TGTGCCAGCAGCCGAGGGACACCTGGAGGGAACACTGAAGCTTTCTTT
TRBJ2-7,12,.,TRBV27,.,CASGSEVYEQYF,TGTGCCAGTGGTTCGGAGGTCTACGAGCAGTACTTC
TRBJ1-1,13,.,TRBV5-8,.,CASTVQGPAEAFF,TGTGCCAGCACCGTCCAGGGGCCCGCTGAAGCTTTCTTT
TRBJ1-2,13,TRBD1,TRBV30,.,CAWSVTGDYGYTF,TGTGCCTGGAGCGTGACAGGGGACTATGGCTACACCTTC
TRBJ1-2,13,.,TRBV10-2,.,CASSESGGRGYTF,TGCGCCAGCAGTGAGTCGGGGGGAAGGGGCTACACCTTC
TRBJ2-3,13,.,TRBV10-3,.,CAISESSSDTQYF,TGTGCCATCAGTGAATCTAGCTCAGATACGCAGTATTTT
TRBJ1-1,12,.,TRBV2,few,CASTLSYTEAFF,TGTGCCAGCACCCTATCTTACACTGAAGCTTTCTTT
TRBJ1-2,15,.,TRBV9,.,CASSTQTGTTDGYTF,TGTGCCAGCAGCACTCAAACCGGGACTACTGACGGCTACACCTTC